One and the same sample provided the 21 T cell receptor beta chains below, sequenced in a study of cytotoxic CD8 clonotypes in ibrutinib-treated CLL. TCRdb's copy holds only in-frame clones and misses some; the assay was immunoSEQ multiplex PCR. The profile shows some 200,000 clones, 75% to 80% of them singletons. This sample comprised PBMCs, obtained after 12 months of ibrutinib treatment. The receptors come from a human donor with chronic lymphocytic leukemia.

This clone was counted only a few times. This chain connects TRBV27 to TRBJ2-5; possibly TRBD1 or TRBD2 for D (5 bases each). The CDR3 is 15 residues long. Germline V lookup: CDR1 MNHEY, CDR2 SMNVEV (reference sequence). V was shortened by 5 bases and J by 5 bases, with 18 bases between the two germline ends. CDR3 in amino acids: CASSPTGTLSETQYF. The DNA for the CDR3 is TGTGCCAGCAGTCCCACGGGGACGTTGTCGGAGACCCAGTACTTC.

The chain employs TRBV5-1 and TRBJ2-1; 11 nucleotides align to TRBD2. After removal of 4 bases from V and 6 bases from J, the junction contained 9 bases not matched to a gene. CDR1 is SGHRS and CDR2 is YFSETQ in the germline V gene. The CDR3 is made up of 16 amino acids. The CDR3 DNA sequence: TGCGCCAGCAGCCCTTCCCCCGGACTAGCGGGCAATGAGCAGTTCTTC. Amino acid sequence: CASSPSPGLAGNEQFF. Looking up the rest from reference TRBV5-1 and TRBJ2-1 gives the full variable domain: KAGVTQTPRYLIKTRGQQVTLSCSPISGHRSVSWYQQTPGQGLQFLFEYFSETQRNKGNFPGRFSGRQFSNSRSEMNVSTLELGDSALYLCASSPSPGLAGNEQFFGPGTRLTVL.

The V and J genes are TRBV7-6 and TRBJ2-6; no firm D call. The CDR3 covers 16 residues. Germline assignment: CDR1 SGHVS and CDR2 FNYEAQ. The V and J ends lost 1 base and 2 bases respectively, with 9 bases between them. The CDR3 DNA reads as TGTGCCAGCAGCTTAGAAACCACCACTGGGGCCAACGTCCTGACTTTC. Protein product: CASSLETTTGANVLTF.

V and J are TRBV2 and TRBJ1-1, with a tentative D call TRBD1 (6 bases). In germline, CDR1 is SNHLY, CDR2 FYNNEI. Trimming removed 6 bases from V and 6 bases from J, with 17 bases in between. This CDR3 region has 14 residues. CDR3 sequence reads: CASRAMGATAEAFF. Here the CDR3 DNA reads TGTGCCAGCAGGGCTATGGGGGCTACGGCTGAAGCTTTCTTT.

This clone was detected many times. At one of its ends the junction is not consistent with the germline gene, which may arise from a read error. Other nucleotide sequences from this sample produce the same CDR3. V usage is TRBV4-1 and J usage is TRBJ1-5; TRBD1 matches 8 bases. Germline CDR1 is MGHRA and CDR2 is YSYEKL. The CDR3 sequence is 14 residues long. DNA of the CDR3: TGTGCCAGCAGTCCGACAGGGGAGGTCCAGCCCCAGCATTTT. Residues: CASSPTGEVQPQHF.

This chain connects TRBV30 to TRBJ1-1; a possible D gene is TRBD1 (5 bases). Looked up from germline, CDR1 is GTSNPN and CDR2 is SVGIG (reference sequence). Trimming took 3 bases from V and 11 from J, leaving 19 bases between them. The CDR3 length is 13 residues. The CDR3 loop reads CAWSREGHPRAFF. The CDR3 DNA reads as TGTGCCTGGAGCAGGGAGGGCCACCCGCGCGCTTTCTTT.

This sequence joins TRBV6-5 and TRBJ2-3; 9 bases are shared with TRBD1. Germline V gene lookup returns CDR1 MNHEY and CDR2 SVGAGI. V lost 5 bases, J lost 6 bases, and 6 bases stayed unmatched. The CDR3 is 14 residues long. The CDR3 reads CASSETGGWDTQYF. The CDR3 bases are TGTGCCAGCAGTGAGACAGGGGGGTGGGATACGCAGTATTTT.

This clone was recorded a few times. The chain employs TRBV27 and TRBJ2-5; 7 bases are shared with TRBD2. The germline V gene encodes CDR1 MNHEY and CDR2 SMNVEV (reference sequence). V dropped 5 bases and J dropped 5; count of bases not matched to a gene: 5. There are 13 residues in the CDR3. CDR3 amino acids: CASSRRGDETQYF. DNA of the CDR3: TGTGCCAGCAGTCGTCGGGGGGACGAGACCCAGTACTTC.

The CDR3: CASSYSDGAGADTQYF. As DNA, the CDR3 is TGTGCCAGCAGTTACTCGGATGGGGCGGGGGCAGATACGCAGTATTTT. The chain couples TRBV6-5 to TRBJ2-3; TRBD2 aligns across 7 bases. CDR3 length equals 16 residues. V lost 0 bases and J lost 4; bases outside the gene matches: 7. Germline CDR1 MNHEY, CDR2 SVGAGI.

J is TRBJ2-1 and V is TRBV19; no clear D gene. The CDR3 is made up of 16 amino acids. V lost 1 base and J 0 bases, leaving 10 bases between the germline ends. CDR1 and CDR2 from the germline V gene are LNHDA and SQIVND (reference sequence). CDR3 coding DNA: TGTGCCAGTAGTATAGTGCTGCAAAGCTCCTACAATGAGCAGTTCTTC. Translating gives CASSIVLQSSYNEQFF.

The chain links TRBV10-2 to TRBJ1-1; D is possibly TRBD1 (5 bases). CDR1 is WSHSY, CDR2 SAAADI, per germline. The length of the CDR3 is 13 residues. Trimming left V 0 bases short and J 11 bases short, with 13 bases between. DNA for the CDR3: TGCGCCAGCAGTGAGTCTGCAGGGTCGGAGGCTTTCTTT. Translating it yields CASSESAGSEAFF.

The rearrangement uses TRBV11-2 and TRBJ2-7; 8 bases align to TRBD2. J was trimmed by 6 bases and V by 2 bases; bases with no gene match: 9. The CDR3 sequence is 15 residues long. The V gene's germline CDR1 is SGHAT and CDR2 FQNNGV. CDR3 coding DNA: TGTGCCAGCAGCTTAAGAGTAGCGGGATGGACCGAGCAGTACTTC. Its protein product is CASSLRVAGWTEQYF. Full variable domain (outside the CDR3, taken from reference TRBV11-2 and TRBJ2-7): EAGVAQSPRYKIIEKRQSVAFWCNPISGHATLYWYQQILGQGPKLLIQFQNNGVVDDSQLPKDRFSAERLKGVDSTLKIQPAKLEDSAVYLCASSLRVAGWTEQYFGPGTRLTVT.

The chain combines TRBV19 with TRBJ1-4; a possible D gene is TRBD1 (5 bases). V gave up 4 bases and J gave up 7 bases, with 16 bases separating them. This CDR3 contains 15 residues. Germline CDR1 reads LNHDA; CDR2 reads SQIVND (reference sequence). DNA for the CDR3: TGTGCCAGTAGTACCCCCGGGGCGGGTCGTGAAAAACTGTTTTTT. This encodes CASSTPGAGREKLFF.

The J gene is TRBJ1-5, the V gene TRBV2, with D possibly being TRBD1 (6 bases). The V end lost 5 bases, the J end lost 8 bases, and 13 bases lay between the germline ends. Per the germline V gene, CDR1 is SNHLY and CDR2 is FYNNEI. The CDR3 is 13 amino acids. In DNA, the CDR3 is TGTGCCAGCAGTCGGGACATGGCGGAGCCCCAGCATTTT. Amino acid sequence: CASSRDMAEPQHF.

The chain is built from TRBV4-1 and TRBJ2-7, with D tentatively TRBD1 or TRBD2 (6 bases each). The CDR3 has 14 amino acids. Germline CDR1 reads MGHRA; CDR2 reads YSYEKL. Trimming took off 1 base at V and 6 bases at J, with 13 bases between the two ends. CDR3 nucleotides: TGCGCCAGCAGCCAAGGAGGGGGGCTGGGCGAGCAGTACTTC. The encoded protein is CASSQGGGLGEQYF.

V gene TRBV5-4 combines with J gene TRBJ2-1, with 7 bases aligning to TRBD2. CDR3 length equals 15 residues. Germline trimming cut 4 bases from V and 8 bases from J; bases unmatched to any gene: 12. Germline V gene data show CDR1 as SGHNT and CDR2 as YYREEE (reference sequence). The CDR3 DNA reads as TGTGCCAGCAGCCCCCCGGGTTCTAGCGGATATGAGCAGTTCTTC. Residues: CASSPPGSSGYEQFF.

V is TRBV6-1 and J is TRBJ1-5; no clear D. This CDR3 has 15 amino acids. V was trimmed by 8 bases and J by 1 base, leaving 15 bases between them. Germline V gene sequence: CDR1 MNHNS, CDR2 SASEGT. The CDR3 region is CASEQLTVSNQPQHF. CDR3 nucleotides: TGTGCCAGCGAACAGCTTACTGTCAGCAATCAGCCCCAGCATTTT.

The rearrangement uses TRBV7-9 and TRBJ1-1; 8 nucleotides align to TRBD1. Per germline, CDR1 SEHNR and CDR2 FQNEAQ (reference sequence). The trim removed 5 bases at V and 2 bases at J, leaving 7 bases unmatched. This CDR3 comprises 15 residues. CDR3 loop: CASSDTGGYNTEAFF. The CDR3 DNA reads as TGTGCCAGCAGCGACACAGGGGGGTACAACACTGAAGCTTTCTTT. Using reference TRBV7-9 and TRBJ1-1 for the parts outside the CDR3, the full variable domain is DTGVSQNPRHKITKRGQNVTFRCDPISEHNRLYWYRQTLGQGPEFLTYFQNEAQLEKSRLLSDRFSAERPKGSFSTLEIQRTEQGDSAMYLCASSDTGGYNTEAFFGQGTRLTVV.

A note on this clone: A much larger clone lies a single base off, so this may be a read error. The gene calls are TRBV6-1 and TRBJ2-2; no reliable D call. Germline CDR1 and CDR2: MNHNS and SASEGT. V was trimmed by 6 bases and J by 1 base, leaving 3 bases between them. The CDR3 loop spans 12 amino acids. CDR3 DNA sequence: TGTGCCAGCAGCCTGAACACCGGGGAGCTGTTTTTT. This encodes CASSLNTGELFF.

The chain joins TRBV27 to TRBJ1-1; D is unresolved. CDR3 length: 13 amino acids. Germline V lookup: CDR1 MNHEY, CDR2 SMNVEV (reference sequence). Trimming took 8 bases from V and 0 from J, leaving 10 bases between them. The CDR3 is CASSPEMNTEAFF. The CDR3 DNA reads as TGTGCCAGCTCCCCGGAGATGAACACTGAAGCTTTCTTT.

This clone was detected once. The gene calls are TRBV10-1 and TRBJ1-1; a weak D match, TRBD1 (5 bases). V dropped 5 bases and J dropped 1 base, with 8 bases sitting between them. CDR1 and CDR2 (germline): WNHNN, SYGVQD (reference sequence). CDR3 length: 13 amino acids. The DNA for the CDR3 is TGCGCCAGCAGTTCGGACAAGAACACTGAAGCTTTCTTT. Its translation: CASSSDKNTEAFF.